The 14 T cell receptor beta chains listed next were all sequenced from one sample in a study of blood T cell repertoires in COVID-19 (dated by TCRdb to the early 2020s). Receptor amplification or capture employed the immunoSEQ multiplex PCR assay. Drawn from immuneACCESS, this table holds only the in-frame rearrangements with V and J called that TCRdb kept. Clones are partly lost; checked studies trace under half to an unresolved V gene and leave the rest unexplained. In all, the sample holds 150,000 or so clones, and 84% of those were seen once. Approximately 3.8% of the sample is taken by the ten largest. Material: peripheral blood. Receptor source: an older woman with acute or convalescent COVID-19.

The rearrangement uses TRBV2 and TRBJ1-4; 10 bases map to TRBD1. Germline trimming cut 5 bases from V and 7 bases from J; bases unmatched to any gene: 4. Germline CDR1 reads SNHLY; CDR2 reads FYNNEI. The CDR3 is 14 amino acids. This CDR3 is CASSSTGGVEKLFF. The CDR3 DNA sequence: TGTGCCAGCAGTTCGACAGGGGGCGTTGAAAAACTGTTTTTT.

Of note for this clone: One end of the junction does not line up with germline, which may come from a read error. The chain recombines TRBV2 with TRBJ2-7, with 10 bases aligning to TRBD2. The CDR3 is 11 residues long. Germline CDR1 is SNHLY and CDR2 is FYNNEI. Here the CDR3 reads CASSPGTSESF. DNA for the CDR3: TGTGCCAGCAGTCCGGGGACTAGCGAGTCGTTC.

The V call is TRBV27, the J call TRBJ2-2, with 8 bases matching TRBD1. Per germline, CDR1 MNHEY and CDR2 SMNVEV (reference sequence). Trimming at V came to 8 bases and at J to 8 bases, leaving 13 bases not matched to a gene. The CDR3 runs to 15 residues. The CDR3 protein is CASGRPDRVTGELFF. The CDR3 DNA reads as TGTGCCAGCGGCCGGCCGGACAGGGTGACGGGGGAGCTGTTTTTT.

The V gene is TRBV2, the J gene TRBJ2-1; D not resolved. Per germline, CDR1 SNHLY and CDR2 FYNNEI. The CDR3 extends over 15 amino acids. V was pared by 6 bases and J by 9 bases, with 21 bases between. CDR3 loop: CASRPSSERLGEQFF. DNA for the CDR3: TGTGCCAGCAGGCCCTCTAGTGAACGACTGGGTGAGCAGTTCTTC. Full variable domain (outside the CDR3, taken from reference TRBV2 and TRBJ2-1): EPEVTQTPSHQVTQMGQEVILRCVPISNHLYFYWYRQILGQKVEFLVSFYNNEISEKSEIFDDQFSVERPDGSNFTLKIRSTKLEDSAMYFCASRPSSERLGEQFFGPGTRLTVL.

This chain links TRBV5-4 with TRBJ2-1; 9 positions match TRBD2. The V and J ends lost 6 bases and 9 bases, in that order; junction bases with no gene match: 10. Germline CDR1 and CDR2: SGHNT and YYREEE (reference sequence). The CDR3 extends over 14 amino acids. The chain's CDR3 is CASNSGGAPGEQFF. CDR3 in DNA: TGTGCCAGCAATAGCGGGGGCGCCCCAGGTGAGCAGTTCTTC.

V usage is TRBV29-1 and J usage is TRBJ1-5; 8 bases are a match to TRBD1. Germline trimming cut 6 bases from V and 6 bases from J; bases unmatched to any gene: 7. CDR1 SQVTM and CDR2 ANQGSEA come from the germline V gene. The CDR3 covers 13 residues. The CDR3 here is CSVQGAVGQPQHF. The CDR3 nucleotides read TGCAGCGTGCAGGGGGCGGTTGGTCAGCCCCAGCATTTT.

This chain uses TRBV7-2 with TRBJ1-5, with 8 bases aligning to TRBD1. After removal of 4 bases from V and 7 bases from J, the junction contained 9 bases not matched to a gene. This CDR3 spans 15 amino acids. The V gene's germline CDR1 is SGHTA and CDR2 FQGNSA. The CDR3 DNA is TGTGCCAGCAGCTCGACAGGGGTCCTCACCCAGCCCCAGCATTTT. The encoded protein is CASSSTGVLTQPQHF.

The chain carries TRBV7-2 and TRBJ1-5; 8 bases fit TRBD1. CDR1 is SGHTA and CDR2 is FQGNSA in the germline V gene. J gave up 5 bases and V 5 bases, and 14 bases lay outside the gene matches. The CDR3 spans 17 residues. This chain's CDR3 is CASSQTGAAYRDQPQHF. DNA for the CDR3: TGTGCCAGCAGCCAGACAGGGGCTGCTTATAGGGATCAGCCCCAGCATTTT.

The rearrangement uses TRBV3-1 (or the pseudogene TRBV3-2) and TRBJ1-6; D remains ambiguous. This CDR3 has 14 amino acids. Trimming shortened V by 7 bases and J by 7 bases, and 14 bases separated the two germline ends. Germline V gene sequence: CDR1 LGHDT, CDR2 YNNKEL (reference sequence). The CDR3 loop is CASTLVGENSPLHF. CDR3 in DNA: TGTGCCAGCACCTTAGTCGGGGAAAATTCACCCCTCCACTTT.

The table lists this clone with a count of one. The chain uses TRBV19 and TRBJ2-7; D is possibly TRBD2 (5 bases). The CDR3 covers 13 residues. Germline loops: CDR1 LNHDA, CDR2 SQIVND (reference sequence). Trimming took 9 bases from V and 0 from J, leaving 12 bases between them. The CDR3 DNA follows: TGTGCCAGCAACCAACTAGGCTCCTACGAGCAGTACTTC. Amino acid sequence: CASNQLGSYEQYF.

This chain connects TRBV9 to TRBJ2-3; 8 nucleotides agree with TRBD2. Losses at the gene ends were 0 bases for V and 1 base for J; bases not matched to a gene: 19. This CDR3 is built from 21 residues. CDR1 is SGDLS and CDR2 is YYNGEE in the germline V gene. The CDR3 sequence: CASSVAETLSGLTSGTDTQYF. CDR3 nucleotides: TGTGCCAGCAGCGTAGCCGAGACGCTGTCGGGACTGACTAGCGGCACAGATACGCAGTATTTT.

The chain links TRBV19 to TRBJ2-1; 10 bases match TRBD2. CDR1 and CDR2 (germline): LNHDA, SQIVND (reference sequence). J lost 6 bases, V lost 4 bases, and 6 bases had no gene match. This CDR3 has 15 amino acids. This chain's CDR3 is CASSNRASGSNEQFF. CDR3 sequence (DNA): TGTGCCAGTAGTAATAGGGCTAGCGGGAGCAATGAGCAGTTCTTC. Looking up the rest from reference TRBV19 and TRBJ2-1 gives the full variable domain: DGGITQSPKYLFRKEGQNVTLSCEQNLNHDAMYWYRQDPGQGLRLIYYSQIVNDFQKGDIAEGYSVSREKKESFPLTVTSAQKNPTAFYLCASSNRASGSNEQFFGPGTRLTVL.

This clone was seen more than once but under ten times. The V gene is TRBV2, the J gene TRBJ1-1; D not certain. CDR1 and CDR2 from the germline V gene are SNHLY and FYNNEI. CDR3 length: 13 residues. V shed 0 bases and J shed 3 bases, with 5 bases lying between them. CDR3 nucleotides: TGTGCCAGCAGTGAAGCGGGAGACACTGAAGCTTTCTTT. Protein: CASSEAGDTEAFF.

This chain connects TRBV10-2 to TRBJ1-2; D is ambiguous. The CDR3 runs to 15 residues. The germline gives CDR1 WSHSY, CDR2 SAAADI. V was clipped by 3 bases and J by 2 bases, with 13 bases between them. The CDR3 bases are TGCGCCAGCAGTGACGGCCCTAGCAACAACTATGGCTACACCTTC. Amino acids: CASSDGPSNNYGYTF.